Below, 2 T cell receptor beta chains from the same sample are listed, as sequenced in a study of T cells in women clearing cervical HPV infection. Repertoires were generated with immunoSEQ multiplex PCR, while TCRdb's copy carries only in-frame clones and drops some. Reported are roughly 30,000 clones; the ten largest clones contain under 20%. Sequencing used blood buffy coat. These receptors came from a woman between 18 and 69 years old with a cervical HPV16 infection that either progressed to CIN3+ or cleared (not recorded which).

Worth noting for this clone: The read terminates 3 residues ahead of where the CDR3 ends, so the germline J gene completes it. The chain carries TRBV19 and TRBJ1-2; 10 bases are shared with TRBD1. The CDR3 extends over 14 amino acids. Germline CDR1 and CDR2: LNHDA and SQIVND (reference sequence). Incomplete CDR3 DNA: TGTGCCAGTAGCCCGGGACAGGGGTCAGATACC. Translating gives CASSPGQGSDT. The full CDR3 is CASSPGQGSDTYTF.

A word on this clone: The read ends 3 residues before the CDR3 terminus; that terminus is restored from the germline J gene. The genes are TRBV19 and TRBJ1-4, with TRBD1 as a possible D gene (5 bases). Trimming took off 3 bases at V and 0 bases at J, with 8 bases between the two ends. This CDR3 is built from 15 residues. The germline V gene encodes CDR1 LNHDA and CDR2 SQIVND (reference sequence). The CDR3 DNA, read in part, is TGTGCCAGTAGTATTGGGGCCCCAACTAATGAAAAA. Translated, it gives CASSIGAPTNEK. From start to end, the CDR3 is CASSIGAPTNEKLFF. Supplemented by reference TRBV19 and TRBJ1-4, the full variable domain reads DGGITQSPKYLFRKEGQNVTLSCEQNLNHDAMYWYRQDPGQGLRLIYYSQIVNDFQKGDIAEGYSVSREKKESFPLTVTSAQKNPTAFYLCASSIGAPTNEKLFFGSGTQLSVL.